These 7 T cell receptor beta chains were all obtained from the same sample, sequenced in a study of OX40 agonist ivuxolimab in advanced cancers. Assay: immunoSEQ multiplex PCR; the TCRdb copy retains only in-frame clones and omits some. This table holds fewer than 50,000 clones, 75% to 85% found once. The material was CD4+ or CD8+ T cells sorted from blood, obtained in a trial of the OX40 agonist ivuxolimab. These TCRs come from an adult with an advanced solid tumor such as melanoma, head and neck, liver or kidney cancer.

The CDR3 coding sequence is TGTGCCAGCAGTTACACGGGACAGGGGTATCAGCCCCAGCATTTT. It encodes CASSYTGQGYQPQHF. This chain joins TRBV6-5 and TRBJ1-5; 10 bases fit TRBD1. V was pared by 2 bases and J by 5 bases, with 3 bases of the junction left unmatched. The CDR3 is made up of 15 amino acids. The germline V gene encodes CDR1 MNHEY and CDR2 SVGAGI.

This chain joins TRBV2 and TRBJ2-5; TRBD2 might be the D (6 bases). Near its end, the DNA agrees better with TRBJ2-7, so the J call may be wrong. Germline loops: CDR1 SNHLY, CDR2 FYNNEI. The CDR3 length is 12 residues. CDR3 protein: CTGGAYSYEQYF. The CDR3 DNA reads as TGTACCGGGGGAGCCTATTCCTACGAGCAGTACTTC.

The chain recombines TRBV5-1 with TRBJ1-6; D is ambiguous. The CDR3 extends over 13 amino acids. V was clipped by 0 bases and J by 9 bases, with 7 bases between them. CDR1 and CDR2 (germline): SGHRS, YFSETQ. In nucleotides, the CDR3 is TGCGCCAGCAGCTTGGAAGGTGGTTCACCCCTCCACTTT. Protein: CASSLEGGSPLHF. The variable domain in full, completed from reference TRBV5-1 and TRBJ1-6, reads KAGVTQTPRYLIKTRGQQVTLSCSPISGHRSVSWYQQTPGQGLQFLFEYFSETQRNKGNFPGRFSGRQFSNSRSEMNVSTLELGDSALYLCASSLEGGSPLHFGNGTRLTVT.

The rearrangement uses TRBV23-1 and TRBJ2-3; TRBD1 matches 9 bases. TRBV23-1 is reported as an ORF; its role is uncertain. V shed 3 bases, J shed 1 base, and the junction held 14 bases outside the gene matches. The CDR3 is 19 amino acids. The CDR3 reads CASSHAGTGRGTGTDTQYF. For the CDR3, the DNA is TGCGCCAGCAGTCACGCCGGGACAGGGCGCGGAACGGGCACAGATACGCAGTATTTT.

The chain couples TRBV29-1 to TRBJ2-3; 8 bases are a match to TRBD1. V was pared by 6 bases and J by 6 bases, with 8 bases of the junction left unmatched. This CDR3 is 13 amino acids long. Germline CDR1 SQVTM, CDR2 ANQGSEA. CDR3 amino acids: CSVERQGTDTQYF. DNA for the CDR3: TGCAGCGTCGAAAGACAGGGGACTGATACGCAGTATTTT.

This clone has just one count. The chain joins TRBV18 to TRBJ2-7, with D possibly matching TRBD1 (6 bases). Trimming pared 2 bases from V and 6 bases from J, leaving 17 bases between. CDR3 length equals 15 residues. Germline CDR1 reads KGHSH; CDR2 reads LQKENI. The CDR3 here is CASSPMTGRRGEQYF. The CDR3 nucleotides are TGTGCCAGCTCACCAATGACAGGTCGCCGTGGCGAGCAGTACTTC.

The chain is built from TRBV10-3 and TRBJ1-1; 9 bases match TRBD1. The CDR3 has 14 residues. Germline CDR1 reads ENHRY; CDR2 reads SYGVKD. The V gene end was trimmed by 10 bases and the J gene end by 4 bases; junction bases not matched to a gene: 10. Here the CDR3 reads CATATQTGGTEAFF. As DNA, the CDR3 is TGTGCCACCGCCACCCAGACAGGGGGCACTGAAGCTTTCTTT.